This is a list of T cell receptor beta chains from one sample in a study of T-cell reconstitution after alpha-beta-depleted transplantation in children. Each CDR3 protein is one row after TCRdb ran MiXCR on the PCR reads. Seen here are around 600,000 distinct CDR3 sequences, over 9.5% observed once, and the top ten hold less than 5%. This material consisted of PBMCs from the stem cell graft donor, taken from the stem cell graft. These receptors were taken from a human donor who donated a stem cell graft to a child with acute myeloid leukemia. Each CDR3 is given with its conserved first and last residue. A D gene is named only where the DNA matches it firmly. Clone size is given for some rows only: seen once, a few or many times, or a class if the clone is expanded.

D: -; size: few; J: TRBJ2-7; V: TRBV2; CDR3: CASMKGRGAYEQYF; DNA: TGTGCCAGCATGAAGGGACGGGGAGCCTACGAGCAGTACTTC
D: TRBD1; size: few; J: TRBJ1-1; V: TRBV7-9; CDR3: CASSNQGDGTEAFF; DNA: TGTGCCAGCAGCAATCAGGGGGATGGGACTGAAGCTTTCTTT
D: TRBD1; size: many; J: TRBJ2-7; V: TRBV7-9; CDR3: CATLGGTGEYEQYF; DNA: TGTGCCACCTTGGGCGGGACAGGGGAGTACGAGCAGTACTTC
D: -; size: -; J: TRBJ1-2; V: TRBV20-1; CDR3: CSARDGARPFYGYTF; DNA: TGCAGTGCTAGAGATGGCGCCAGACCTTTTTATGGCTACACCTTC
D: TRBD1; size: -; J: TRBJ1-1; V: TRBV28; CDR3: CASSSSRQGANTEAFF; DNA: TGTGCCAGCAGTTCCTCCCGACAGGGGGCGAACACTGAAGCTTTCTTT
D: -; size: -; J: TRBJ2-1; V: TRBV29-1; CDR3: CSVDRPGSAYNEQFF; DNA: TGCAGCGTTGATAGGCCGGGCTCTGCCTACAATGAGCAGTTCTTC
D: -; size: many; J: TRBJ1-1; V: TRBV11-2; CDR3: CASSLALSGTSGAFF; DNA: TGTGCCAGCAGCTTAGCCCTCTCCGGCACTTCGGGCGCTTTCTTT
D: -; size: many; J: TRBJ2-2; V: TRBV15; CDR3: CATSSLGGRNTGELFF; DNA: TGTGCCACCAGCAGCCTAGGGGGGAGGAACACCGGGGAGCTGTTTTTT
D: TRBD2; size: many; J: TRBJ2-1; V: TRBV12-3/TRBV12-4; CDR3: CASSFSSAGGPRNEQFF; DNA: TGTGCCAGCAGTTTCTCTAGTGCGGGAGGGCCGAGGAATGAGCAGTTCTTC
D: -; size: many; J: TRBJ2-7; V: TRBV7-7; CDR3: CASSASEGYEQYF; DNA: TGTGCTAGCAGCGCCTCGGAGGGCTACGAGCAGTACTTC
D: TRBD2; size: -; J: TRBJ2-7; V: TRBV11-2; CDR3: CASSLSLAGGQPHEQYF; DNA: TGTGCCAGCAGCTTATCTCTAGCGGGAGGGCAACCACACGAGCAGTACTTC
D: TRBD1; size: -; J: TRBJ2-3; V: TRBV4-3; CDR3: CASSQEEVFEGAPDTQYF; DNA: TGCGCCAGCAGCCAAGAGGAGGTGTTTGAGGGGGCCCCAGATACGCAGTATTTT
D: -; size: many; J: TRBJ2-1; V: TRBV3-1; CDR3: CASSQGATYNEQFF; DNA: TGTGCCAGCAGCCAGGGGGCGACCTACAATGAGCAGTTCTTC
D: TRBD2; size: many; J: TRBJ2-7; V: TRBV6-2/TRBV6-3; CDR3: CASSRLAGYEQYF; DNA: TGTGCCAGCAGTCGGCTAGCGGGGTACGAGCAGTACTTC
D: TRBD1; size: many; J: TRBJ2-1; V: TRBV2; CDR3: CASSELGQPYNEQFF; DNA: TGTGCCAGCAGTGAATTGGGACAGCCCTACAATGAGCAGTTCTTC
D: TRBD2; size: -; J: TRBJ2-3; V: TRBV15; CDR3: CATSREREGFADTQYF; DNA: TGTGCCACCAGCAGGGAGCGGGAGGGCTTCGCAGATACGCAGTATTTT
D: -; size: many; J: TRBJ2-7; V: TRBV7-9; CDR3: CASSLAGDRREQYF; DNA: TGTGCCAGCAGCTTAGCTGGGGACCGTCGGGAGCAGTACTTC
D: TRBD1; size: few; J: TRBJ2-7; V: TRBV7-2; CDR3: CASRRPGTGAYEQYF; DNA: TGTGCCAGCAGACGGCCCGGGACAGGGGCCTACGAGCAGTACTTC
D: -; size: -; J: TRBJ1-2; V: TRBV29-1; CDR3: CSGRSPSGYTF; DNA: TGCAGCGGGCGCTCTCCCAGTGGCTACACCTTC
D: TRBD2; size: few; J: TRBJ2-5; V: TRBV5-1; CDR3: CASSFTGTSGSIETQYF; DNA: TGCGCCAGCAGCTTTACCGGGACTAGCGGGAGTATCGAGACCCAGTACTTC
D: -; size: -; J: TRBJ2-7; V: TRBV7-9; CDR3: CASSFWEEEQCF; DNA: TGTGCCAGCAGCTTTTGGGAGGAAGAGCAGTGCTTC
D: TRBD2; size: -; J: TRBJ2-2; V: TRBV28; CDR3: CASRSELAGAGELFF; DNA: TGTGCCAGCAGGTCTGAGCTAGCGGGAGCCGGGGAGCTGTTTTTT